This T cell receptor (beta chain) was retrieved from a study of blood T cell repertoires in COVID-19. Looking at the study overall: Researchers got acute and convalescent COVID-19 samples from the United States, Italy and Spain. The cDNA or gDNA used as material had been derived from T cells, B-cell-depleted T cells, or PBMCs.

In germline, CDR1 is MDHEN, CDR2 SYDVKM. The CDR3 totals 14 residues. Trimming shortened V by 6 bases and J by 3 bases, and 12 bases separated the two germline ends. As handled by the study authors: For nucleated cells, counts were estimated from reference gene primer amplification. Some clones are missing from TCRdb's copy, which holds only in-frame ones; the method was immunoSEQ multiplex PCR. D and trimming come from the DNA, and the V and J calls and clone size come from that table. The table has around 20,000 clones, roughly 87% seen once; the top ten hold roughly 8.3%. This clone appeared a single time.

This clonotype was sampled from a human donor in a cohort sampled during active COVID-19. The donor label of this sample is uncertain. This chain uses TRBV28 with TRBJ1-5, with no clear D. The sample comprised peripheral blood. CDR3 loop: CASRPGRDNQPQHF. CDR3 DNA sequence: TGTGCCAGCAGACCGGGGAGGGACAATCAGCCCCAGCATTTT.